Shown below are 5 T cell receptor beta chains from a single sample sequenced in a study of human T cells and chemical hapten exposure. Each CDR3 protein gets one entry after TCRdb re-called the RACE reads with MiXCR. This table has 150,000 to 200,000 distinct CDR3 sequences, under 35% appearing once. As to time point: pre-sensitization, week 0. Treatment meaning: therapeutic diphenylcyclopropenone sensitization with weekly scalp DPC. The sample here was whole blood, taken in connection with sensitization to the hapten diphenylcyclopropenone (DPC). The receptors originated from a woman aged 25 to 39 with alopecia areata. Some clones in this sample may be carry-over from other donors' samples.

This clonotype was picked up a small number of times. V usage is TRBV14 and J usage is TRBJ1-2; weak D call: TRBD1 (5 bases). The CDR3 consists of 14 residues. V was cut by 2 bases and J by 6 bases, with 13 bases left in between. The germline V gene has CDR1 SGHDN and CDR2 FVKESK. The CDR3 region has the DNA TGTGCCAGCAGCCAATTAGGGACGGCAGATGGCTACACCTTC. Its protein is CASSQLGTADGYTF.

In this sample, this clonotype turned up a few times. The chain couples TRBV10-3 to TRBJ1-2; D gene unclear. The V and J ends lost 4 bases and 6 bases respectively, with 24 bases between them. The germline V gene has CDR1 ENHRY and CDR2 SYGVKD. The CDR3 consists of 17 residues. The CDR3 DNA reads TGTGCCATCAGTGCGAGGACCGCGGCCGAATTGAAAGATGGCTACACCTTC. Residues: CAISARTAAELKDGYTF.

The gene calls are TRBV5-1 and TRBJ2-1; perhaps TRBD2 as D (5 bases). This CDR3 contains 15 residues. The V and J ends lost 4 bases and 0 bases respectively, with 11 bases between them. Germline CDR1 SGHRS, CDR2 YFSETQ. CDR3 region: CASSERTDSYNEQFF. CDR3 nucleotide sequence: TGCGCCAGCAGCGAGAGGACTGACTCCTACAATGAGCAGTTCTTC.

This chain links TRBV28 with TRBJ1-2; TRBD1 aligns across 8 bases. The germline V gene encodes CDR1 MDHEN and CDR2 SYDVKM. V was clipped by 1 base and J by 7 bases; unmatched bases: 11. The CDR3 totals 16 residues. The CDR3 region is CASSLYGQGASVGYTF. CDR3 coding DNA: TGTGCCAGCAGTTTATATGGGCAGGGGGCTTCGGTTGGCTACACCTTC.

The J gene is TRBJ2-3, the V gene TRBV9; D perhaps matches TRBD2 (6 bases). The CDR3 contains 15 residues. Between the trimmed V and J ends, which lost 0 bases and 2 bases, there was a span of 10 bases. Germline CDR1 is SGDLS and CDR2 is YYNGEE. In nucleotides, the CDR3 is TGTGCCAGCAGCGTAGTTCCGGGGGACACAGATACGCAGTATTTT. Translated, it gives CASSVVPGDTDTQYF.